These 13 T cell receptor beta chains were all obtained from the same sample, sequenced in a study of blood T cell repertoires in COVID-19. The protocol was immunoSEQ multiplex PCR, while the TCRdb copy is restricted to in-frame clones and leaves out a portion. This sample has about 190,000 clones, with 70% to 85% found just once. Sequencing was performed on peripheral blood. The receptors originated from a woman aged 45-60 years with acute or convalescent COVID-19.

The chain employs TRBV27 and TRBJ1-5; tentative D call: TRBD1 (6 bases). The germline V and J ends were trimmed by 6 bases and 9 bases, with 15 bases remaining between them. Germline-derived CDR1 and CDR2 are MNHEY and SMNVEV (reference sequence). The CDR3 length is 13 residues. CDR3 sequence (DNA): TGTGCCAGCAGCGGACAGACCTGGGGGCCCCAGCATTTT. Protein product: CASSGQTWGPQHF.

In this sample, this clone turned up a few times. The chain joins TRBV5-4 to TRBJ2-7; 8 bases align to TRBD1. Germline V CDR1 and CDR2: SGHNT, YYREEE (reference sequence). V was clipped by 2 bases and J by 4 bases; unmatched bases: 8. The CDR3 is 15 amino acids. The CDR3 DNA reads TGTGCCAGCAGCTTAATGACAGGGGATCGTTACGAGCAGTACTTC. Its translation is CASSLMTGDRYEQYF.

This rearrangement joins TRBV6-6 to TRBJ1-1; TRBD1 is a possible D gene (5 bases). Germline V gene sequence: CDR1 MNHNY, CDR2 SVGAGI (reference sequence). CDR3 length equals 14 residues. As DNA, the CDR3 is TGTGGGACGGTTGGGGGGGGTAGAGGCACTGAAGCTTTCTTT. It yields the protein CGTVGGGRGTEAFF.

This clone was counted only a few times. J is TRBJ2-1 and V is TRBV25-1; TRBD1 matches at 7 bases. V was pared by 8 bases and J by 2 bases, with 9 bases of the junction left unmatched. CDR1 and CDR2 (germline): MGHDK, SYGVNS. The CDR3 spans 15 residues. CDR3 in DNA: TGTGCCAGCTCCCCGAGGGGGCTTCCCTACAATGAGCAGTTCTTC. Translation: CASSPRGLPYNEQFF.

The chain combines TRBV12-5 with TRBJ2-1; 12 bases fit TRBD2. The CDR3 loop spans 17 amino acids. In germline, CDR1 is LGHNT, CDR2 FRNRAP. V shed 1 base and J 8 bases; nucleotides not matched to a gene: 9. The CDR3 reads CASGLGRLAGESDEQFF. CDR3 nucleotides: TGTGCTAGTGGTTTGGGGAGACTAGCGGGAGAGAGTGATGAGCAGTTCTTC.

This chain connects TRBV7-2 to TRBJ1-4; 10 nucleotides agree with TRBD1. The V gene end was trimmed by 3 bases and the J gene end by 6 bases; junction bases not matched to a gene: 7. CDR1 is SGHTA, CDR2 FQGNSA, per germline. The CDR3 is 16 residues long. The CDR3 region is CASSFRTGGRDEKLFF. The CDR3 DNA sequence: TGTGCCAGCAGCTTTCGGACAGGGGGAAGGGATGAAAAACTGTTTTTT.

Note on this clone: The germline gene is not matched at one end of the junction; a read error may be the cause. The rearrangement links TRBV7-7 to TRBJ1-4, with D unclear. The germline V gene encodes CDR1 SSHAT and CDR2 FNYEAQ (reference sequence). This CDR3 region has 13 residues. CDR3 bases: TGTGCTAGCAGCTTAGCCCTATCTGAAAAACTGTTTTTT. Protein product: CASSLALSEKLFF.

The chain uses TRBV12-5 and TRBJ1-2, with D tentatively TRBD1 (6 bases). In germline, CDR1 is LGHNT, CDR2 FRNRAP. Trimming removed 5 bases at V and 0 bases at J, with 13 bases between. The CDR3 loop spans 15 amino acids. The CDR3, as DNA: TGTGCTAGTGGTCGTTCAGGGGCCGCTAACTATGGCTACACCTTC. Its protein is CASGRSGAANYGYTF.

The sample holds a few counts of this clone. The V call is TRBV23-1, the J call TRBJ2-7; a possible D gene is TRBD1 (5 bases). TRBV23-1 is marked as an open reading frame, function uncertain. This CDR3 is 16 amino acids long. Trimming cost V 0 bases and J 0 bases, with 12 bases left between them. The CDR3 nucleotides read TGCGCCAGCAGTCAATCGATAATGGGGCGCTCCTACGAGCAGTACTTC. It is translated as CASSQSIMGRSYEQYF.

This clone was counted a single time. Sequence at one end of the junction differs from germline and may be a read error. In DNA, the CDR3 is TGTGCCAGCAGCTCCGGGGGGCTACCTGCCCCCTTC. This codes for CASSSGGLPAPF. The chain links TRBV5-4 to TRBJ1-2; D is possibly TRBD1 (6 bases). The CDR3 covers 12 residues. Per the germline V gene, CDR1 is SGHNT and CDR2 is YYREEE (reference sequence). The full variable domain, in which reference TRBV5-4 and TRBJ1-2 provide the parts outside the CDR3, is ETGVTQSPTHLIKTRGQQVTLRCSSQSGHNTVSWYQQALGQGPQFIFQYYREEENGRGNFPPRFSGLQFPNYSSELNVNALELDDSALYLCASSSGGLPAPFGSGTRLTVV.

The rearrangement joins TRBV4-1 to TRBJ1-3; TRBD1 matches 7 bases. Germline CDR1 reads MGHRA; CDR2 reads YSYEKL. The CDR3 is 16 amino acids. With 1 base clipped from V and 4 bases from J, the junction kept 7 bases outside the gene matches. This CDR3 reads CASSQAGTGAGNTIYF. In DNA, the CDR3 is TGCGCCAGCAGCCAAGCTGGAACAGGGGCAGGAAACACCATATATTTT.

The chain joins TRBV2 to TRBJ1-1; D ambiguous. V lost 8 bases, J lost 6 bases, and 10 bases lay in between. This CDR3 has 11 residues. Germline lookup yields CDR1 SNHLY and CDR2 FYNNEI. The chain's CDR3 is CASLLRAEAFF. The CDR3 DNA reads as TGTGCCAGCCTCCTTCGCGCTGAAGCTTTCTTT.

The chain carries TRBV5-1 and TRBJ2-1, with D possibly matching TRBD1 (5 bases). The germline V and J ends were trimmed by 6 bases and 8 bases, with 15 bases remaining between them. There are 13 residues in the CDR3. Per the germline V gene, CDR1 is SGHRS and CDR2 is YFSETQ. DNA of the CDR3: TGCGCCAGCAAAGGAGCTCTAGGGGATGAGCAGTTCTTC. Protein: CASKGALGDEQFF.